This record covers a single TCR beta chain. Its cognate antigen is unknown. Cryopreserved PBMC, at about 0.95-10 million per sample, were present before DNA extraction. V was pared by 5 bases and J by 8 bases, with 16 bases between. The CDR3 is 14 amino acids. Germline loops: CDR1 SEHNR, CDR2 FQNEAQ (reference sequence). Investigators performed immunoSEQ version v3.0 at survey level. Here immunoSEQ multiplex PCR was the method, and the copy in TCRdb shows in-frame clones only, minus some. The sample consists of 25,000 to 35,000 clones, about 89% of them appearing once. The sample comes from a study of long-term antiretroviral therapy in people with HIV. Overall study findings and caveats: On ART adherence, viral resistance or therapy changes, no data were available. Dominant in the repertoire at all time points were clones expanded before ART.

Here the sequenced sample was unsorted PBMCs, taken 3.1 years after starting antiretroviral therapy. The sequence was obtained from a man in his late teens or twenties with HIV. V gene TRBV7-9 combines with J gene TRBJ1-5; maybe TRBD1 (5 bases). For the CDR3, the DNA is TGTGCCAGCAGCCCGGAAGGGGATCCTAAGCCCCAGCATTTT. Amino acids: CASSPEGDPKPQHF.